The 6 T cell receptor beta chains in this list originate from one sample, sequenced in a study of shared clonotypes between healthy human individuals. Clones were sequenced by immunoSEQ multiplex PCR, and TCRdb holds only the in-frame ones, with some missing. The data contain 650,000 to 700,000 clones, 80% to 95% of them singletons. Sequencing used memory CD8+ T cells from PBMCs. Subset specified: CD45RO+ cells pooled with CCR7-negative TemRA cells. The receptors derive from a man younger than 35 in good health. Some clones in this sample may be carry-over from other donors' samples.

This clone is a singleton in its sample. V gene TRBV15 combines with J gene TRBJ2-1, with a weak D call TRBD2 (6 bases). With 1 base removed from V and 7 bases from J, the gap between germline ends came to 8 bases. From germline, CDR1 is LNHNV and CDR2 YYDKDF (reference sequence). This CDR3 contains 13 residues. The CDR3 protein is CATSRGLANEQFF. The CDR3, as DNA: TGTGCCACCAGCAGAGGGCTAGCGAATGAGCAGTTCTTC.

The chain has TRBV6-1 and TRBJ1-2, with D tentatively TRBD1 (5 bases). Deletions cut 6 bases from V and 4 bases from J, with 15 bases between. The CDR3 spans 14 residues. Germline assignment: CDR1 MNHNS and CDR2 SASEGT. CDR3 bases: TGTGCCAGCAGGAGGGAGGGGAAGGGCTATGGCTACACCTTC. Residues: CASRREGKGYGYTF.

This chain links TRBV5-1 with TRBJ2-2; 9 nucleotides agree with TRBD1. Germline loops: CDR1 SGHRS, CDR2 YFSETQ. The trim removed 4 bases at V and 6 bases at J, leaving 13 bases unmatched. CDR3 length: 17 residues. The CDR3, as DNA: TGCGCCAGCAGCCACCCTCCGGGACAGGGTCTCGCCGGGGAGCTGTTTTTT. This sequence encodes CASSHPPGQGLAGELFF.

The genes are TRBV6-5 and TRBJ1-1; possibly TRBD1 for D (6 bases). Germline values: CDR1 MNHEY, CDR2 SVGAGI. The ends were cut back, 5 bases at V and 6 bases at J, with 19 bases in the middle. The CDR3 is 15 residues long. The DNA of the CDR3 is TGTGCCAGCAGTACACCGGGACACGGGACCGCTGAAGCTTTCTTT. Amino acids: CASSTPGHGTAEAFF.

In this sample, this clone turned up once. The V and J genes are TRBV10-3 and TRBJ1-2, with D hard to call. With 3 bases removed from V and 7 bases from J, the gap between germline ends came to 15 bases. CDR3 length: 14 residues. The germline V gene encodes CDR1 ENHRY and CDR2 SYGVKD. In DNA form, the CDR3 reads TGTGCCATCAGTGACGGGTCCCCCTGGGGTGGCTACACCTTC. It yields the protein CAISDGSPWGGYTF.

V gene TRBV2 combines with J gene TRBJ2-2; 11 nucleotides match TRBD1. CDR3 size: 17 residues. Germline loops: CDR1 SNHLY, CDR2 FYNNEI. J lost 1 base, V lost 4 bases, and 5 bases had no gene match. The CDR3 coding sequence is TGTGCCAGCAGTGGGACAGGGGGCGGGTGGAACACCGGGGAGCTGTTTTTT. This translates into CASSGTGGGWNTGELFF.